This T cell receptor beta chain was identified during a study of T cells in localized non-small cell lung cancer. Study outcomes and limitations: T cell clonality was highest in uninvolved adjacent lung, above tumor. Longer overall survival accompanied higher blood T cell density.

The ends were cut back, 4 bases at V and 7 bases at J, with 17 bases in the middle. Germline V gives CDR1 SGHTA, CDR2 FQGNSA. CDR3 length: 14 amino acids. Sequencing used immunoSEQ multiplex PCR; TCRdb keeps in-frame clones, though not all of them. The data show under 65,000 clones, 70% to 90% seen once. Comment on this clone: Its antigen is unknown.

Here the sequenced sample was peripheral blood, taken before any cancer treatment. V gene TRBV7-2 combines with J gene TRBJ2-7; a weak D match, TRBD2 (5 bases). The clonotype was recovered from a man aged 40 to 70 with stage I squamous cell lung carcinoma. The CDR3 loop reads CASSSQRSWWEQYF. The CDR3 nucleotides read TGTGCCAGCAGCTCCCAGCGGTCCTGGTGGGAGCAGTACTTC.